The source of this T cell receptor (beta chain) is a study of CD8 T cells in ankylosing spondylitis. Regarding the study as a whole: CD8+ disease-linked clones were present at relatively low frequencies in blood. What seemed typical of ankylosing spondylitis blood was a TCR beta motif built from 8 or 9 highly homologous variants. Reported data indicate significant enrichment of disease-linked clones within matched ankylosing spondylitis synovial fluid.

As concerns this clonotype: The antigen remains undetermined. A much larger clone lies a single base off, so this may be a read error.

Making use of molecular barcodes, quantitative 5'-RACE generated TCR beta libraries. TCRdb re-derived calls from the 5' RACE reads in MiXCR, one entry per CDR3 protein. The table lists 250,000 to 400,000 distinct CDR3 sequences, roughly 12% of them singletons. The TCR was taken from a female donor with ankylosing spondylitis or in good health (not recorded which). The specimen was blood, either unsorted or a sorted T cell fraction (not recorded which).

As DNA, the CDR3 is TGCAGTGCTAAAGGGGCCTATGAAAAACTGTTTTTT. It encodes CSAKGAYEKLFF. The gene calls are TRBV20-1 and TRBJ1-4; possible D gene TRBD1, 5 bases. The V gene lost 4 bases and the J gene lost 6 bases, with 9 bases spanning the gap. From germline, CDR1 is DFQATT and CDR2 SNEGSKA (reference sequence). The CDR3 runs to 12 residues.